The subject of this entry is one T cell receptor beta chain. TCRdb keeps only in-frame clones here, not all; method: immunoSEQ multiplex PCR. The sample holds 110,000 or so clones, approximately 81% seen once. This entry is derived from a study of blood T cell repertoires in COVID-19. The length of the CDR3 is 20 residues. The sequence derives from a man between 60 and 70 years old with acute or convalescent COVID-19. The chain joins TRBV21-1 to TRBJ1-6. TRBV21-1 is a listed pseudogene. Material for sequencing was peripheral blood. The CDR3: CASSPWSGGGTSPYNSPLHF. The CDR3 DNA is TGTGCCAGCAGCCCGTGGTCGGGGGGCGGTACTAGCCCCTATAATTCACCCCTCCACTTT.